Shown below are 21 T cell receptor beta chains from a single sample sequenced in a study of lymphopenia after photon versus proton radiotherapy (dated by TCRdb to the late 2010s). The method behind the library was the immunoSEQ multiplex PCR assay. Here the immuneACCESS table is served through TCRdb, limited to in-frame sequences with V and J called. Missing clones are a known gap in these copies; in checked studies unresolved V genes cover under half, and the rest lacks a known reason. The sample profile shows approximately 25,000 clones; about 82% of them were found once. The top ten hold 20% to 25% of the sample. Material: peripheral blood, obtained from a patient treated with proton-based radiotherapy. The receptors shown here come from a woman in her 70s with pancreatic cancer.

The rearrangement joins TRBV19 to TRBJ1-4; 7 bases are a match to TRBD1. V was clipped by 3 bases and J by 8 bases; unmatched bases: 6. Germline V gene lookup returns CDR1 LNHDA and CDR2 SQIVND (reference sequence). This CDR3 has 14 residues. The CDR3: CASSMRGLEEKLFF. CDR3 nucleotides: TGTGCCAGTAGTATGAGGGGGCTTGAAGAAAAACTGTTTTTT.

This clone is deemed medium-sized. The genes are TRBV10-3 and TRBJ2-7; TRBD1 matches 9 bases. After removal of 10 bases from V and 3 bases from J, the junction contained 7 bases not matched to a gene. This CDR3 has 13 residues. Germline values: CDR1 ENHRY, CDR2 SYGVKD. Here the CDR3 reads CATRTGDDYEQYF. As DNA, the CDR3 is TGTGCCACCAGGACAGGGGACGACTACGAGCAGTACTTC.

The rearrangement joins TRBV5-4 to TRBJ2-2; 7 bases line up with TRBD2. J gave up 3 bases and V 5 bases, and 7 bases lay outside the gene matches. Germline CDR1 reads SGHNT; CDR2 reads YYREEE (reference sequence). CDR3 length: 15 residues. The CDR3 sequence is CASRSRGVHTGELFF. CDR3 nucleotide sequence: TGTGCCAGCAGATCCCGGGGGGTCCACACCGGGGAGCTGTTTTTT.

The genes are TRBV6-5 and TRBJ1-2, with TRBD1 matching over 10 bases. V lost 4 bases and J lost 6; bases outside the gene matches: 8. CDR3 length: 15 residues. Germline V gene sequence: CDR1 MNHEY, CDR2 SVGAGI. CDR3: CASSSGTGALNGYTF. DNA for the CDR3: TGTGCCAGCAGTTCCGGGACAGGGGCTCTGAATGGCTACACCTTC.

The chain is built from TRBV30 and TRBJ1-6, with 10 bases matching TRBD1. Germline CDR1 reads GTSNPN; CDR2 reads SVGIG (reference sequence). The length of the CDR3 is 14 residues. V lost 4 bases to trimming and J lost 7 bases; unmatched junction nucleotides: 4. CDR3 nucleotides: TGTGCCTGGAATCCGGGACAGGGGAATTCACCCCTCCACTTT. It encodes CAWNPGQGNSPLHF. The whole variable domain, remainder taken from reference TRBV30 and TRBJ1-6, is SQTIHQWPATLVQPVGSPLSLECTVEGTSNPNLYWYRQAAGRGLQLLFYSVGIGQISSEVPQNLSASRPQDRQFILSSKKLLLSDSGFYLCAWNPGQGNSPLHFGNGTRLTVT.

This sequence joins TRBV10-3 and TRBJ2-3; TRBD1 aligns across 9 bases. CDR3 length: 14 amino acids. Germline V gene data show CDR1 as ENHRY and CDR2 as SYGVKD. V gave up 10 bases and J gave up 5 bases; unmatched junction bases: 10. The CDR3 protein is CATKPGQGRDTQYF. CDR3 coding DNA: TGTGCCACCAAACCGGGACAGGGCAGAGATACGCAGTATTTT.

The CDR3 nucleotides read TGCAGTGCAGGGGGCTCCTATGGCTACACCTTC. This gives the protein CSAGGSYGYTF. The V gene is TRBV20-1, the J gene TRBJ1-2, with 7 nucleotides matching TRBD1. The CDR3 length is 11 residues. With V trimmed by 6 bases and J by 4 bases, 2 bases remained unmatched. Germline V gene sequence: CDR1 DFQATT, CDR2 SNEGSKA (reference sequence).

By sample fraction, this clone is medium-sized. The V call is TRBV5-1, the J call TRBJ1-2; D gene ambiguous. There are 13 residues in the CDR3. The V gene's germline CDR1 is SGHRS and CDR2 YFSETQ. V lost 0 bases to trimming and J lost 3 bases, with 6 bases between them. CDR3 residues: CASSLASHYGYTF. CDR3 nucleotide sequence: TGCGCCAGCAGCTTGGCTAGCCACTATGGCTACACCTTC. Using reference TRBV5-1 and TRBJ1-2 for the parts outside the CDR3, the full variable domain is KAGVTQTPRYLIKTRGQQVTLSCSPISGHRSVSWYQQTPGQGLQFLFEYFSETQRNKGNFPGRFSGRQFSNSRSEMNVSTLELGDSALYLCASSLASHYGYTFGSGTRLTVV.

The chain has TRBV7-6 and TRBJ2-3, with D perhaps assigned TRBD1 or TRBD2 (6 bases each). Trimming took 5 bases from V and 3 from J, leaving 18 bases between them. The CDR3 sequence is 16 residues long. Germline V lookup: CDR1 SGHVS, CDR2 FNYEAQ. This CDR3 is CASSNPVGGGTDTQYF. The CDR3 nucleotides read TGTGCCAGCAGCAACCCGGTCGGGGGCGGAACAGATACGCAGTATTTT.

This clone was picked up a small number of times. The chain employs TRBV5-1 and TRBJ1-1, with D possibly being TRBD1 (5 bases). V shed 0 bases and J shed 10 bases, with 10 bases lying between them. The CDR3 spans 12 residues. Germline loops: CDR1 SGHRS, CDR2 YFSETQ. The CDR3, as DNA: TGCGCCAGCAGCTTGGATGGGGGTATAGCTTTCTTT. It specifies CASSLDGGIAFF.

The chain has TRBV5-8 and TRBJ2-3; D gene uncertain. The CDR3 consists of 16 residues. Trimming pared 1 base from V and 6 bases from J, leaving 18 bases between. Germline assignment: CDR1 SGHTS and CDR2 YDEGEE. Written as DNA, the CDR3 is TGTGCCAGCAGCTTGCTTGGTGGCGGAGCTACCGATACGCAGTATTTT. Translation gives CASSLLGGGATDTQYF.

The count of this clone is one. This chain joins TRBV30 and TRBJ1-4, with D unclear. Trimming took 0 bases from V and 8 from J, leaving 10 bases between them. The CDR3 is made up of 13 amino acids. CDR1 is GTSNPN and CDR2 is SVGIG in the germline V gene (reference sequence). CDR3 sequence reads: CAWSVGGNEKLFF. The DNA of the CDR3 is TGTGCCTGGAGTGTCGGAGGGAACGAAAAACTGTTTTTT.

The V and J genes are TRBV4-1 and TRBJ2-1; the D gene is possibly TRBD2 (5 bases). Between the trimmed V and J ends, which lost 4 bases and 0 bases, there was a span of 13 bases. Germline loops: CDR1 MGHRA, CDR2 YSYEKL. This CDR3 comprises 16 residues. The CDR3 spells CASSRLLGSSYNEQFF. CDR3 coding DNA: TGCGCCAGCAGCCGCCTCCTGGGGAGCTCCTACAATGAGCAGTTCTTC.

The chain uses TRBV28 and TRBJ2-1; the D gene is possibly TRBD2 (5 bases). Germline CDR1 MDHEN, CDR2 SYDVKM. The CDR3 length is 16 residues. V gave up 8 bases and J gave up 7 bases, with 24 bases separating them. The CDR3 nucleotides read TGTGCCAGCTCTAGTCCAACTAGAGCCCGACGAAATGAGCAGTTCTTC. The encoded protein is CASSSPTRARRNEQFF.

For the CDR3, the DNA is TGCGCCAGCAGACAGGTCCGTCCCTACGAGCAGTACTTC. It translates to CASRQVRPYEQYF. The chain carries TRBV10-1 and TRBJ2-7, with D maybe TRBD1 (5 bases). The CDR3 spans 13 residues. Germline V gene data show CDR1 as WNHNN and CDR2 as SYGVQD (reference sequence). Trimming removed 6 bases at V and 2 bases at J, with 11 bases between.

This sequence joins TRBV9 and TRBJ1-1, with D unclear. The CDR3 is made up of 13 amino acids. V lost 4 bases, J lost 3 bases, and 10 bases lay in between. The V gene's germline CDR1 is SGDLS and CDR2 YYNGEE. CDR3 residues: CASSPWDDTEAFF. The CDR3 DNA reads TGTGCCAGCAGCCCCTGGGATGACACTGAAGCTTTCTTT.

The chain joins TRBV28 to TRBJ2-2; TRBD1 agrees at 8 bases. V lost 5 bases and J lost 4; bases outside the gene matches: 6. Germline lookup yields CDR1 MDHEN and CDR2 SYDVKM. This CDR3 has 15 residues. The CDR3 DNA follows: TGTGCCAGCAGTGAGACAGGGGTGGGCACCGGGGAGCTGTTTTTT. Translated: CASSETGVGTGELFF.

This clone came up once. The chain has TRBV7-2 and TRBJ2-5; no clear D gene. With 3 bases removed from V and 0 bases from J, the gap between germline ends came to 8 bases. Germline loops: CDR1 SGHTA, CDR2 FQGNSA. The CDR3 is 14 amino acids. This CDR3 is CASSFGLNQETQYF. CDR3 DNA: TGTGCCAGCAGCTTCGGCCTCAACCAAGAGACCCAGTACTTC.

This clone showed up just once. This rearrangement joins TRBV7-8 to TRBJ2-1; 7 bases are shared with TRBD1. Looked up from germline, CDR1 is SGHVS and CDR2 is FQNEAQ. V lost 5 bases and J lost 4; bases outside the gene matches: 11. The CDR3 totals 16 residues. The CDR3 sequence is CASSPKTGTEYNEQFF. The CDR3 region has the DNA TGTGCCAGCAGCCCTAAAACCGGGACAGAATACAATGAGCAGTTCTTC.

This clone was observed a few times. CDR3 coding DNA: TGTGCCAGCAGCGTAGTTCTGAACACTGAAGCTTTCTTT. This gives the protein CASSVVLNTEAFF. The chain is built from TRBV9 and TRBJ1-1; D not certain. Trimming shortened V by 0 bases and J by 0 bases, and 3 bases separated the two germline ends. Germline V gene lookup returns CDR1 SGDLS and CDR2 YYNGEE. CDR3 length: 13 residues.

The V gene is TRBV7-3, the J gene TRBJ2-2; no reliable D call. Germline V gene sequence: CDR1 SGHTA, CDR2 FQGTGA. V was clipped by 8 bases and J by 1 base, with 14 bases between them. The CDR3 spans 15 residues. The chain's CDR3 is CASSGGLVNTGELFF. As DNA, the CDR3 is TGTGCCAGCTCGGGTGGGCTAGTGAACACCGGGGAGCTGTTTTTT.